This T cell receptor beta chain is from a study of blood T cell repertoires in COVID-19. Looking at the study overall: T cells, B-cell-depleted T cells, or PBMCs supplied cDNA or gDNA.

Trimming removed 1 base at V and 8 bases at J, with 8 bases between. This CDR3 region has 12 residues. Germline assignment: CDR1 SEHNR and CDR2 FQNEAQ (reference sequence). Per the original methods: Amplifying reference gene primers gave estimates of nucleated cell counts. TCRdb keeps only in-frame clones here, not all; method: immunoSEQ multiplex PCR. V and J calls and clone size come straight from that table; D and trimming were deduced from the DNA. The sample consists of 65,000 to 90,000 clones, around 80% of them appearing once. This sequence originates from a man in his 60s with acute or convalescent COVID-19. The sample taken for sequencing was peripheral blood. The genes are TRBV7-9 and TRBJ1-2; unclear D gene. The CDR3 bases are TGTGCCAGCAGCTTAGAAGCAGGAGGCTACACCTTC. The encoded protein is CASSLEAGGYTF.